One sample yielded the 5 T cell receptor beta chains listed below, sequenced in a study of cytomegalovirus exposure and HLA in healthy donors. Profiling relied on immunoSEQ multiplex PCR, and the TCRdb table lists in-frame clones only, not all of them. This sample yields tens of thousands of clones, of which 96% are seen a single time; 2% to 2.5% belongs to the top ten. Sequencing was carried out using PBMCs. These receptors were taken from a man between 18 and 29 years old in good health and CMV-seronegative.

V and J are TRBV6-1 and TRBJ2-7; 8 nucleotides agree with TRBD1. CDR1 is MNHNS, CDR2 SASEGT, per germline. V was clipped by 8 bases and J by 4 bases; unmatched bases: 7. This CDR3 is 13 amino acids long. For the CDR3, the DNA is TGTGCCAGCTCGACAGGGGCTTGGTACGAGCAGTACTTC. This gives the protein CASSTGAWYEQYF.

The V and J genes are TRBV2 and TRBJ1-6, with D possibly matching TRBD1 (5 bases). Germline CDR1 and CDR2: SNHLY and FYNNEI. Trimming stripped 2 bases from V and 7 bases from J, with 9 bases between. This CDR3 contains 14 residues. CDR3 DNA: TGTGCCAGCAGTGAACAGGGCAGAAATTCACCCCTCCACTTT. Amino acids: CASSEQGRNSPLHF.

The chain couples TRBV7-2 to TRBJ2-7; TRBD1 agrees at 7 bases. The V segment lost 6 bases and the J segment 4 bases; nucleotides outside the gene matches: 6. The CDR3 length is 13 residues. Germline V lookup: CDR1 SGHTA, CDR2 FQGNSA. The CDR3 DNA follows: TGTGCCAGCAGGCCGGGACAGAAATACGAGCAGTACTTC. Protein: CASRPGQKYEQYF.

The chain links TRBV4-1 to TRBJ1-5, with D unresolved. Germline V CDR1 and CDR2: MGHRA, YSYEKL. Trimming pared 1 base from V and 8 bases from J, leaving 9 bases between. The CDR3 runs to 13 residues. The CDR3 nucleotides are TGCGCCAGCAGCCAAGTAATTTTAGAGCCCCAGCATTTT. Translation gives CASSQVILEPQHF.

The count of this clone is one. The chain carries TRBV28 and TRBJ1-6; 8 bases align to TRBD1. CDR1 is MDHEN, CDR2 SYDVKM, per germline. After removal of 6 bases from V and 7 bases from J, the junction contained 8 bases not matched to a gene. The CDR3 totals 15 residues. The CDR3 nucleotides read TGTGCCAGCAGCCTGCCGGGACAGGAGAATTCACCCCTCCACTTT. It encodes CASSLPGQENSPLHF.